Sequencing of this T cell receptor (beta chain) was carried out in a study of blood T cell repertoires in COVID-19. Study context: Specimens from acute and convalescent COVID-19 originated in the United States, Italy and Spain. Sample material is recorded as cDNA or gDNA derived from T cells, B-cell-depleted T cells, or PBMCs.

Germline V lookup: CDR1 SGDLS, CDR2 YYNGEE. This CDR3 has 16 amino acids. V gave up 0 bases and J gave up 2 bases, with 14 bases separating them. A few counts support this clone. Seattle's cohort entered during active infection and was followed longitudinally. In the authors' workflow: Quantification of nucleated cells was approximated via reference gene primer amplification. TCRdb's copy holds only in-frame clones and misses some; the assay was immunoSEQ multiplex PCR. The V and J calls and clone size come from that table; D and trimming were worked out from the DNA. The data show tens of thousands of clones, 84% seen once.

The clonotype originates from a man in his 60s with COVID-19, enrolled during active disease. Material for sequencing was peripheral blood. V and J are TRBV9 and TRBJ2-5; tentative D call: TRBD1 (5 bases). DNA of the CDR3: TGTGCCAGCAGCGTAGGGCCCAGGGTGGGACAAGAGACCCAGTACTTC. This codes for CASSVGPRVGQETQYF. The variable domain in full, with the rest retrieved from reference TRBV9 and TRBJ2-5, is DSGVTQTPKHLITATGQRVTLRCSPRSGDLSVYWYQQSLDQGLQFLIQYYNGEERAKGNILERFSAQQFPDLHSELNLSSLELGDSALYFCASSVGPRVGQETQYFGPGTRLLVL.